Shown below are 10 T cell receptor beta chains from a single sample sequenced in a study of beta chain features in type 1 diabetes. Sequenced material consisted of expressed TCRB transcripts (all of the isolated RNA was reverse transcribed). Here immunoSEQ multiplex PCR was the method, and the copy in TCRdb shows in-frame clones only, minus some. The sample contains almost 250,000 clones, 13% to 15% of which appear only once. The sequenced sample consisted of naive CD4+ T cells from blood. These receptors were taken from a woman in her forties in good health.

This clone showed up just a few times. The chain uses TRBV5-1 and TRBJ2-7; D is perhaps TRBD2 (6 bases). The CDR3 contains 14 residues. The germline V gene encodes CDR1 SGHRS and CDR2 YFSETQ. V was clipped by 0 bases and J by 3 bases, with 10 bases between them. The CDR3 DNA reads TGCGCCAGCAGCTTGGGGAGGGGCCTCTACGAGCAGTACTTC. Protein sequence: CASSLGRGLYEQYF.

V is TRBV7-9 and J is TRBJ1-4, with D uncertain. V gave up 1 base and J gave up 7 bases, with 10 bases separating them. This CDR3 contains 14 residues. In germline, CDR1 is SEHNR, CDR2 FQNEAQ (reference sequence). CDR3 coding DNA: TGTGCCAGCAGCTTAGGAGGAGCGGGTGAAAAACTGTTTTTT. This codes for CASSLGGAGEKLFF. The full variable domain, completed using reference TRBV7-9 and TRBJ1-4, is DTGVSQNPRHKITKRGQNVTFRCDPISEHNRLYWYRQTLGQGPEFLTYFQNEAQLEKSRLLSDRFSAERPKGSFSTLEIQRTEQGDSAMYLCASSLGGAGEKLFFGSGTQLSVL.

This rearrangement joins TRBV18 to TRBJ2-1; perhaps TRBD1 as D (5 bases). The germline gives CDR1 KGHSH, CDR2 LQKENI. V dropped 1 base and J dropped 8 bases, with 15 bases sitting between them. CDR3 length equals 15 residues. This chain's CDR3 is CASSPLGAGLDEQFF. In nucleotides, the CDR3 is TGTGCCAGCTCACCACTTGGAGCAGGGTTGGATGAGCAGTTCTTC.

Turning to this clone: Other DNA sequences in the same sample also yield this CDR3. This chain links TRBV6-5 with TRBJ2-6; the D is unclear. Trimming cost V 4 bases and J 4 bases, with 2 bases left between them. Germline CDR1 and CDR2: MNHEY and SVGAGI. This CDR3 region has 12 residues. The CDR3 DNA reads as TGTGCCAGCAGTTCAGGGGCCAACGTCCTGACTTTC. This sequence encodes CASSSGANVLTF.

The rearrangement links TRBV19 to TRBJ2-6; D remains ambiguous. The CDR3 length is 12 residues. CDR1 and CDR2 from the germline V gene are LNHDA and SQIVND (reference sequence). V was clipped by 10 bases and J by 1 base, with 5 bases between them. The DNA for the CDR3 is TGTGCCACTGAGTCTGGGGCCAACGTCCTGACTTTC. This translates into CATESGANVLTF.

The V gene is TRBV2, the J gene TRBJ1-1, with 7 bases aligning to TRBD1. The CDR3 runs 14 residues. Germline V gene lookup returns CDR1 SNHLY and CDR2 FYNNEI. The V and J ends lost 9 bases and 0 bases, in that order; junction bases with no gene match: 7. The CDR3 spells CASIRDRLNTEAFF. Written as DNA, the CDR3 is TGTGCCAGTATTCGGGACAGATTGAACACTGAAGCTTTCTTT.

At least ten counts were recorded for this clone. This chain joins TRBV4-3 and TRBJ2-7; TRBD1 matches at 7 bases. CDR3 length: 15 residues. CDR1 and CDR2 (germline): LGHNA, YSLEER. With V trimmed by 0 bases and J by 3 bases, 5 bases remained unmatched. Here the CDR3 DNA reads TGCGCCAGCAGCCAAGAGAACAGGGGCCACTACGAGCAGTACTTC. It yields the protein CASSQENRGHYEQYF.

The chain uses TRBV7-9 and TRBJ2-2; TRBD2 is a possible D gene (6 bases). Trimming cost V 4 bases and J 3 bases, with 18 bases left between them. The germline CDR1 and CDR2 sequences are SEHNR and FQNEAQ (reference sequence). There are 17 residues in the CDR3. The CDR3 DNA is TGTGCCAGCAGCTCCCCGGGACGGCGGGGATACACCGGGGAGCTGTTTTTT. It is translated as CASSSPGRRGYTGELFF. Full variable domain (outside the CDR3, taken from reference TRBV7-9 and TRBJ2-2): DTGVSQNPRHKITKRGQNVTFRCDPISEHNRLYWYRQTLGQGPEFLTYFQNEAQLEKSRLLSDRFSAERPKGSFSTLEIQRTEQGDSAMYLCASSSPGRRGYTGELFFGEGSRLTVL.

The V and J genes are TRBV19 and TRBJ1-3; the D gene is possibly TRBD1 (5 bases). The CDR3 runs 16 residues. Trimming removed 5 bases from V and 0 bases from J, with 14 bases in between. CDR1 LNHDA and CDR2 SQIVND come from the germline V gene (reference sequence). The CDR3 coding sequence is TGTGCCAGTAGTGTCCCCGGCAGGGCCTCTGGAAACACCATATATTTT. Its translation: CASSVPGRASGNTIYF.

This chain's CDR3 is CASSQVGQSSYNEQFF. The DNA of the CDR3 is TGCGCCAGCAGCCAAGTTGGGCAGAGCTCCTACAATGAGCAGTTCTTC. V is TRBV4-1 and J is TRBJ2-1; no firm D call. Germline V gene lookup returns CDR1 MGHRA and CDR2 YSYEKL. Between the trimmed V and J ends, which lost 1 base and 0 bases, there was a span of 10 bases. The CDR3 runs 16 residues.